This TCR beta chain was found in a study of control samples from healthy donors and cancer patients. Clones were sequenced by immunoSEQ multiplex PCR, and TCRdb holds only the in-frame ones, with some missing. Of 150,000 to 200,000 clones in the sample, more than 90% were seen once. This CDR3 spans 13 amino acids. V was pared by 3 bases and J by 5 bases, with 11 bases between. From germline, CDR1 is MGHRA and CDR2 YSYEKL. The V call is TRBV4-1, the J call TRBJ2-7, with a weak D call TRBD1 (6 bases). The specimen was blood. The TCR originated in a man aged 30 to 39 in good health. The CDR3 sequence: CASSQQGQNEQYF. The DNA of the CDR3 is TGCGCCAGCAGCCAGCAGGGGCAGAACGAGCAGTACTTC.